One and the same sample provided the 7 T cell receptor beta chains below, sequenced in a study of shared clonotypes between healthy human individuals. Repertoires were generated with immunoSEQ multiplex PCR, while TCRdb's copy carries only in-frame clones and drops some. The data contain 950,000 to 1,300,000 clones, about 80% of them seen just once; the ten biggest clones take up roughly 1.4%. Sequencing was performed on memory CD4+ T cells sorted from blood. Subset given: CD45RA-negative fraction. These receptors all come from a man aged 18 to 30 in good health.

V and J are TRBV5-1 and TRBJ2-7, with TRBD2 matching 7 bases. V gave up 0 bases and J gave up 0 bases; unmatched junction bases: 3. The CDR3 runs 15 residues. Per the germline V gene, CDR1 is SGHRS and CDR2 is YFSETQ. CDR3 sequence reads: CASSLVSGDSYEQYF. CDR3 coding DNA: TGCGCCAGCAGCTTGGTGAGCGGGGACTCCTACGAGCAGTACTTC.

The chain combines TRBV7-9 with TRBJ2-2; TRBD2 aligns across 7 bases. This CDR3 has 12 residues. With 8 bases clipped from V and 5 bases from J, the junction kept 2 bases outside the gene matches. Looked up from germline, CDR1 is SEHNR and CDR2 is FQNEAQ (reference sequence). The DNA for the CDR3 is TGTGCCAGCCACGGGGGGACCGGGGAGCTGTTTTTT. This encodes CASHGGTGELFF.

The CDR3 loop reads CASDDSHTEAFF. CDR3 nucleotides: TGTGCCAGCGACGACTCCCACACTGAAGCTTTCTTT. The chain combines TRBV6-1 with TRBJ1-1, with D uncertain. Trimming stripped 8 bases from V and 3 bases from J, with 10 bases between. Germline V gene sequence: CDR1 MNHNS, CDR2 SASEGT. The length of the CDR3 is 12 residues.

The chain is built from TRBV29-1 and TRBJ1-1; a weak D match, TRBD1 (5 bases). Germline V gene data show CDR1 as SQVTM and CDR2 as ANQGSEA. The germline V and J ends were trimmed by 7 bases and 2 bases, with 17 bases remaining between them. This CDR3 has 14 amino acids. Here the CDR3 reads CSAFGAGLNTEAFF. DNA for the CDR3: TGCAGCGCGTTCGGGGCGGGACTCAACACTGAAGCTTTCTTT.

This clone has more than one count but fewer than ten. This chain links TRBV5-1 with TRBJ2-3; D not resolved. The CDR3 covers 14 residues. The V gene lost 4 bases and the J gene lost 3 bases, with 12 bases spanning the gap. Germline CDR1 is SGHRS and CDR2 is YFSETQ. CDR3: CASSVGQNTDTQYF. As DNA, the CDR3 is TGCGCCAGCAGCGTAGGGCAAAATACAGATACGCAGTATTTT.

V gene TRBV6-6 combines with J gene TRBJ1-2; the D is unclear. The CDR3 is 11 residues long. Deletions cut 5 bases from V and 8 bases from J, with 9 bases between. Germline-derived CDR1 and CDR2 are MNHNY and SVGAGI (reference sequence). The DNA for the CDR3 is TGTGCCAGCAGTCTCGCCCTGGGCTACACCTTC. Protein: CASSLALGYTF.

This sequence joins TRBV23-1 and TRBJ2-2; D tentatively reads TRBD1 or TRBD2 (5 bases each). TRBV23-1 is given ORF status, its function remaining uncertain. The CDR3 length is 16 residues. V was cut by 11 bases and J by 7 bases, with 26 bases left in between. CDR3 nucleotides: TGCGCCGGCAACGAGGGGATTCCTTGGGTTGTCGGGGAGCTGTTTTTT. This sequence encodes CAGNEGIPWVVGELFF.